A selection of T cell receptor beta chains follows, all from one sample in a study of blood T cell repertoires in COVID-19. Here immunoSEQ multiplex PCR was the method, and the copy in TCRdb shows in-frame clones only, minus some. The table lists a few hundred thousand clones, about 92% of them singletons. The sequenced material came from PBMCs or T cells enriched from blood (not recorded which). The source of these receptors is a woman under 40 who had recovered from COVID-19. Each CDR3 is given with its conserved first and last residue. Each record gives: clone size, J gene, D gene, V gene, CDR3 length, CDR3 protein, CDR3 DNA. D genes are given only for firm matches. Rows give clone size only sometimes, using once, few, many, or a class for an expanded clone.

. TRBJ2-1 TRBD2 TRBV11-2 17 CASSSTHGGASYNEQFF TGTGCCAGCAGCTCAACCCACGGGGGGGCCTCCTACAATGAGCAGTTCTTC
. TRBJ1-6 TRBD1 TRBV4-1 15 CASSRGDRYNSPLHF TGCGCCAGCAGCCGGGGGGACAGGTATAATTCACCCCTCCACTTT
. TRBJ2-7 TRBD2 TRBV4-1 16 CASSQGTSAISYEQYF TGCGCCAGCAGCCAAGGGACTAGCGCAATCTCCTACGAGCAGTACTTC
. TRBJ2-7 TRBD1 TRBV25-1 18 CASSGRDRRLADSYEQYF TGTGCCAGCAGCGGCCGGGACAGGCGGTTAGCGGACTCCTACGAGCAGTACTTC
. TRBJ2-3 . TRBV11-2 14 CASSWRRATDTQYF TGTGCCAGCAGCTGGCGGAGAGCCACAGATACGCAGTATTTT
. TRBJ2-5 . TRBV11-2 13 CASSLEPLRTQYF TGTGCCAGCAGCTTAGAGCCCCTGAGGACCCAGTACTTC
. TRBJ2-1 TRBD2 TRBV27 15 CASSSSGGAYNEQFF TGTGCCAGCAGTTCAAGCGGGGGGGCCTACAATGAGCAGTTCTTC
. TRBJ1-5 . TRBV19 15 CASGLRGSGNQPQHF TGTGCCAGTGGGTTAAGGGGTTCAGGCAATCAGCCCCAGCATTTT
. TRBJ2-3 TRBD2 TRBV2 15 CASLLAGGLADTQYF TGTGCCAGTCTACTAGCGGGAGGGCTGGCAGATACGCAGTATTTT
. TRBJ2-1 TRBD2 TRBV29-1 12 CSVPSGSNEQFF TGCAGCGTTCCTAGCGGGAGCAATGAGCAGTTCTTC
. TRBJ1-3 . TRBV18 16 CASSPDSTIPWNTIYF TGTGCCAGCTCACCGGACTCCACGATACCCTGGAACACCATATATTTT
. TRBJ1-2 . TRBV2 12 CASSKTDDGYTF TGTGCCAGCTCGAAGACAGATGATGGCTACACCTTC
once TRBJ2-5 TRBD2 TRBV11-3 15 CASSLFAGGTETQYF TGTGCCAGCAGCTTATTCGCGGGGGGGACAGAGACCCAGTACTTC
. TRBJ2-5 . TRBV7-2 13 CASSLGNKETQYF TGTGCCAGCAGCTTAGGCAACAAAGAGACCCAGTACTTC
. TRBJ1-1 . TRBV28 14 CASSFGGINTEAFF TGTGCCAGCAGTTTTGGTGGCATAAACACTGAAGCTTTCTTT
. TRBJ2-5 . TRBV9 12 CASSRFGETQYF TGTGCCAGCAGCAGATTCGGGGAGACCCAGTACTTC
. TRBJ1-1 . TRBV21-1 17 CASIRTLKLEERTEAFF TGTGCCAGCATCAGAACTTTGAAGTTGGAGGAGCGAACTGAAGCTTTCTTT
. TRBJ1-3 . TRBV7-9 14 CASRSKGAGNTIYF TGTGCCAGCAGGTCAAAAGGGGCTGGAAACACCATATATTTT
. TRBJ2-3 . TRBV10-3 13 CAISEREKDTQYF TGTGCCATCAGTGAGAGGGAGAAAGATACGCAGTATTTT
. TRBJ2-1 TRBD1 TRBV24-1 14 CATSDWTGENEQFF TGTGCCACCAGTGATTGGACAGGGGAAAATGAGCAGTTCTTC
. TRBJ2-3 TRBD2 TRBV10-2 15 CASSEPGLAGDTQYF TGCGCCAGCAGTGAGCCGGGACTAGCGGGGGATACGCAGTATTTT
. TRBJ1-2 . TRBV6-2/TRBV6-3 10 CASGPGAKTF TGTGCCAGCGGCCCGGGGGCAAAAACCTTC
. TRBJ2-7 TRBD1 TRBV4-1 15 CASSQLTGQGLGQYF TGCGCCAGCAGCCAACTAACGGGACAGGGCCTCGGGCAGTACTTC
. TRBJ2-3 TRBD1 TRBV9 15 CASSPETGFGDTQYF TGTGCCAGCAGCCCAGAGACAGGGTTCGGAGATACGCAGTATTTT
. TRBJ1-2 . TRBV28 15 CASSPPDRHYYGYTF TGTGCCAGCAGTCCTCCGGACAGACATTACTATGGCTACACCTTC
. TRBJ1-2 . TRBV4-1 13 CASSHLGTYGYTF TGCGCCAGCAGCCATCTCGGGACTTATGGCTACACCTTC
. TRBJ1-1 . TRBV10-2 15 CASSEWEPLNTEAFF TGCGCCAGCAGTGAGTGGGAGCCTTTGAACACTGAAGCTTTCTTT
once TRBJ2-7 . TRBV27 14 CASSLRERSYEQYF TGTGCCAGCAGTTTACGGGAGCGATCCTACGAGCAGTACTTC
. TRBJ1-5 . TRBV5-1 14 CASNYDSTDQPQHF TGCGCCAGCAACTATGATTCAACTGATCAGCCCCAGCATTTT
. TRBJ2-5 . TRBV15 16 CATSSWTGRVEETQYF TGTGCCACCAGCTCCTGGACAGGGAGGGTGGAGGAGACCCAGTACTTC
. TRBJ2-1 . TRBV9 14 CASSPTPVSDEQFF TGTGCCAGCAGCCCCACTCCAGTCAGCGATGAGCAGTTCTTC
. TRBJ2-1 . TRBV21-1 18 CASRKEEDRGPSGHEQFF TGTGCCAGCAGGAAAGAGGAGGACAGGGGTCCCTCGGGTCATGAGCAGTTCTTC
. TRBJ2-7 TRBD2 TRBV19 16 CASSDLAGGLSYEQYF TGTGCCAGTAGTGACCTAGCGGGGGGATTATCGTACGAGCAGTACTTC
. TRBJ2-2 . TRBV5-1 14 CASSLAAGPGELFF TGCGCCAGCAGCTTGGCCGCAGGGCCCGGGGAGCTGTTTTTT
once TRBJ1-1 . TRBV11-2 12 CASSFGNSEAFF TGTGCCAGCAGCTTCGGCAACAGTGAAGCTTTCTTT
once TRBJ2-7 . TRBV24-1 16 CATSDLRCVPTYEQYF TGTGCCACCAGTGATTTGCGGTGCGTTCCTACCTACGAGCAGTACTTC
. TRBJ1-4 TRBD1 TRBV28 14 CASSLSPRGEKLFF TGTGCCAGCAGTTTGTCCCCCAGGGGGGAAAAACTGTTTTTT
. TRBJ2-5 TRBD2 TRBV3-1/TRBV3-2 17 CASSQEFASGSQETQYF TGTGCCAGCAGCCAAGAATTCGCTAGCGGGAGTCAAGAGACCCAGTACTTC
. TRBJ2-3 . TRBV27 14 CASSPSPSTDTQYF TGTGCCAGCAGCCCGTCCCCTTCCACAGATACGCAGTATTTT
once TRBJ1-1 . TRBV30 13 CAWSVGGNTEAFF TGTGCCTGGAGTGTAGGGGGGAACACTGAAGCTTTCTTT
once TRBJ2-7 TRBD2 TRBV19 15 CASSISSGSGDEQYF TGTGCCAGTAGTATATCTAGCGGCTCTGGGGACGAGCAGTACTTC
. TRBJ1-5 TRBD1 TRBV9 15 CASSVGTGDGQPQHF TGTGCCAGCAGCGTCGGGACAGGGGATGGTCAGCCCCAGCATTTT
. TRBJ1-1 . TRBV7-9 13 CASSSSSLTEAFF TGTGCCAGCAGCTCTTCGAGCCTAACTGAAGCTTTCTTT
once TRBJ1-1 . TRBV6-5 15 CASSRSIGMNTEAFF TGTGCCAGCAGTAGATCTATCGGGATGAACACTGAAGCTTTCTTT